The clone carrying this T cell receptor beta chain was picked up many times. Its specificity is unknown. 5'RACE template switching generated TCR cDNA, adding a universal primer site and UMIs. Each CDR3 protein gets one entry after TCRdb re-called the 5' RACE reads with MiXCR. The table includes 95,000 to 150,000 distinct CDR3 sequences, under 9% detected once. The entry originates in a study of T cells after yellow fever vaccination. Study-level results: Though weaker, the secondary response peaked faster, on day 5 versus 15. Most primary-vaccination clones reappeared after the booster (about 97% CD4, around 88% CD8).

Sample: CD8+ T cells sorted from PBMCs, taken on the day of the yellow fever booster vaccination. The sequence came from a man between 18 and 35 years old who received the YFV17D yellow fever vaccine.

This chain's CDR3 is CSVEGDRLRYNEQFF. The CDR3, as DNA: TGCAGCGTTGAAGGGGACAGGCTACGCTACAATGAGCAGTTCTTC. The V and J genes are TRBV29-1 and TRBJ2-1, with 8 bases fitting TRBD1. Looked up from germline, CDR1 is SQVTM and CDR2 is ANQGSEA. CDR3 length equals 15 residues. V shed 1 base, J shed 3 bases, and the junction held 5 bases outside the gene matches.